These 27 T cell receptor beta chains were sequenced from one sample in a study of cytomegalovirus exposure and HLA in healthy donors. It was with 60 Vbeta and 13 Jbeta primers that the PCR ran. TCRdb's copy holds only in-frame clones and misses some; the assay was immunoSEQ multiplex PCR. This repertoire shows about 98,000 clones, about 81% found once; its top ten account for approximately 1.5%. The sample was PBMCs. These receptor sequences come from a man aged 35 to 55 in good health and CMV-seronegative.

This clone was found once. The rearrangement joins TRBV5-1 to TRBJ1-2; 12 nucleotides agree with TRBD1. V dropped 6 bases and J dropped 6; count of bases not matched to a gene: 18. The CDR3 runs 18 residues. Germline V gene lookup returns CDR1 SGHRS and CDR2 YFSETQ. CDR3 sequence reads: CASTQLPIGTGGFDGYTF. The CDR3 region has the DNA TGCGCCAGCACCCAATTACCAATAGGGACAGGGGGCTTTGATGGCTACACCTTC.

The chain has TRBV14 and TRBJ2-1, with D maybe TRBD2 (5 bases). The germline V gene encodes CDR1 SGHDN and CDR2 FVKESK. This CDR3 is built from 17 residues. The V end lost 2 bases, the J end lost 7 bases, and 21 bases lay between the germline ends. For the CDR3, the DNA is TGTGCCAGCAGCCAATGGTTCGGAAACGGAGGTATGAATGAGCAGTTCTTC. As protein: CASSQWFGNGGMNEQFF.

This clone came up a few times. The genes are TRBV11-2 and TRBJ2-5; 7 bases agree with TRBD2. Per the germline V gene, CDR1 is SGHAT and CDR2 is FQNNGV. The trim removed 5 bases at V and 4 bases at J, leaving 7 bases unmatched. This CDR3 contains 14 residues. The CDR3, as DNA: TGTGCCAGCAGCCCTTTTGCGGGGGTAGAGACCCAGTACTTC. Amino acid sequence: CASSPFAGVETQYF. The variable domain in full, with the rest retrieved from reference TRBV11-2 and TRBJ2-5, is EAGVAQSPRYKIIEKRQSVAFWCNPISGHATLYWYQQILGQGPKLLIQFQNNGVVDDSQLPKDRFSAERLKGVDSTLKIQPAKLEDSAVYLCASSPFAGVETQYFGPGTRLLVL.

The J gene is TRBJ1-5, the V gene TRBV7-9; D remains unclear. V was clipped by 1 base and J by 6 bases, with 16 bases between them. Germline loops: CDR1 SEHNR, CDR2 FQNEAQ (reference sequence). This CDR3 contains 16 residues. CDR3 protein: CASSLGGSLGSQPQHF. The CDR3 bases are TGTGCCAGCAGCTTAGGCGGGTCGTTGGGAAGTCAGCCCCAGCATTTT.

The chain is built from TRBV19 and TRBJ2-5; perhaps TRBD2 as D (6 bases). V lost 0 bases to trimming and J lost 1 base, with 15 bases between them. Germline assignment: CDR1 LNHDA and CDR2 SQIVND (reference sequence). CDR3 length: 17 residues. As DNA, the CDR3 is TGTGCCAGTAGTATAGAGGGAGGCAGGGCTGGCCAAGAGACCCAGTACTTC. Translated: CASSIEGGRAGQETQYF. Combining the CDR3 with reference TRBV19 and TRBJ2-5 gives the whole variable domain DGGITQSPKYLFRKEGQNVTLSCEQNLNHDAMYWYRQDPGQGLRLIYYSQIVNDFQKGDIAEGYSVSREKKESFPLTVTSAQKNPTAFYLCASSIEGGRAGQETQYFGPGTRLLVL.

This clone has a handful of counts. DNA of the CDR3: TGTGCCATCAGTGAGTCGGGACTAGTCGCCTCCTACGAGCAGTACTTC. It is translated as CAISESGLVASYEQYF. This chain uses TRBV10-3 with TRBJ2-7; 8 nucleotides match TRBD2. This CDR3 is built from 16 residues. The germline V gene encodes CDR1 ENHRY and CDR2 SYGVKD. The V and J ends lost 0 bases and 0 bases, in that order; junction bases with no gene match: 4.

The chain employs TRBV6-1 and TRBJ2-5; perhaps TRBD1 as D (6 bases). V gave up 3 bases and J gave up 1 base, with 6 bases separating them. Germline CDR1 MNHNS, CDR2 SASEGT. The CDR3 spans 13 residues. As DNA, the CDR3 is TGTGCCAGCAGTGAGGACAGCCAAGAGACCCAGTACTTC. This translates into CASSEDSQETQYF.

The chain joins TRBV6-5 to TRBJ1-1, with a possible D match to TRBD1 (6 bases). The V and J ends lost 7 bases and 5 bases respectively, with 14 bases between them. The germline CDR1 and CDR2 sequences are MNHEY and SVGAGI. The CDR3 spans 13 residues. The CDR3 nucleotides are TGTGCCAGCAAGAGAGTCAGGGGAACTGAAGCTTTCTTT. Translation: CASKRVRGTEAFF.

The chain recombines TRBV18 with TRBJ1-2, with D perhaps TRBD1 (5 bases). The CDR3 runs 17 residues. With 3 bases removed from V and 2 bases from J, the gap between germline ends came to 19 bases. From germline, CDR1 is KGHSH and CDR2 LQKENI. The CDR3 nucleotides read TGTGCCAGCTCACCGCTGGGGGGTAATGAGAAAAACTATGGCTACACCTTC. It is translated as CASSPLGGNEKNYGYTF.

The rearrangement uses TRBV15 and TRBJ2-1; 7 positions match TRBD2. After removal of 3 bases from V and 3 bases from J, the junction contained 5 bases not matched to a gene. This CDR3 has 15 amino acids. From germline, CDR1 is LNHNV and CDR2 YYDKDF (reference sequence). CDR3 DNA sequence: TGTGCCACCAGCAGTAGAACGGGGGGCTACAATGAGCAGTTCTTC. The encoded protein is CATSSRTGGYNEQFF. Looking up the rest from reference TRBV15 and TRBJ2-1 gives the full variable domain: DAMVIQNPRYQVTQFGKPVTLSCSQTLNHNVMYWYQQKSSQAPKLLFHYYDKDFNNEADTPDNFQSRRPNTSFCFLDIRSPGLGDTAMYLCATSSRTGGYNEQFFGPGTRLTVL.

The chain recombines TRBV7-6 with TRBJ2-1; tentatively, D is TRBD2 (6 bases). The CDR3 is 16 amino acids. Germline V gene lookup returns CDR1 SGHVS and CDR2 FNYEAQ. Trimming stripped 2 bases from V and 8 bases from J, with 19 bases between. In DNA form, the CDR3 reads TGTGCCAGCAGCTTATATGAGGGTAGCGGAGTGGATGAGCAGTTCTTC. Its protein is CASSLYEGSGVDEQFF.

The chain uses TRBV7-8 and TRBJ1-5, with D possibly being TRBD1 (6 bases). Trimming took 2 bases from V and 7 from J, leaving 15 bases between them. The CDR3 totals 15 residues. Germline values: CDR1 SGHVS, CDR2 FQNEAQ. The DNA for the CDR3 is TGTGCCAGCAGCTTAAGGCAGGGGAATCAACAGCCCCAGCATTTT. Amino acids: CASSLRQGNQQPQHF.

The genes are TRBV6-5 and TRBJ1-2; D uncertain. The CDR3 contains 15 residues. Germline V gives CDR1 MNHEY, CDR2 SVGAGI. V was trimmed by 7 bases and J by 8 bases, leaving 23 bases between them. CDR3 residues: CASNPVGRAPGGYTF. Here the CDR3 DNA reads TGTGCCAGCAACCCCGTCGGGAGGGCTCCCGGCGGCTACACCTTC.

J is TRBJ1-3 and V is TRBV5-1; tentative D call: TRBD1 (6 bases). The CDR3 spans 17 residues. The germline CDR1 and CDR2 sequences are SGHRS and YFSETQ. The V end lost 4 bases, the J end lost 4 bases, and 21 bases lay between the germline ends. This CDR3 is CASSVSGTPGLGNTIYF. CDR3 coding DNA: TGCGCCAGCAGCGTTTCCGGGACACCCGGTCTAGGAAACACCATATATTTT.

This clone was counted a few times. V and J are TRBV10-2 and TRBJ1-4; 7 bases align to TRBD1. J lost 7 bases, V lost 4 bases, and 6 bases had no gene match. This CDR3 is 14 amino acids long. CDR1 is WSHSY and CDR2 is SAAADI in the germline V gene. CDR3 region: CASSVGQYAEKLFF. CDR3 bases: TGCGCCAGCAGTGTGGGACAGTATGCTGAAAAACTGTTTTTT.

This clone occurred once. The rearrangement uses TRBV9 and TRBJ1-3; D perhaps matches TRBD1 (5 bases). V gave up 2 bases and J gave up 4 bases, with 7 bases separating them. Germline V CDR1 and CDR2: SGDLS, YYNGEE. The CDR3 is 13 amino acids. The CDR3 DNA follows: TGTGCCAGCAGCGTGCGGGGGGGAAACACCATATATTTT. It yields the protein CASSVRGGNTIYF.

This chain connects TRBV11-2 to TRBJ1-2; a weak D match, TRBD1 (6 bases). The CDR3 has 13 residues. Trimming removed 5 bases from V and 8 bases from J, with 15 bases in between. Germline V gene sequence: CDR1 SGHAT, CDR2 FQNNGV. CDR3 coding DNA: TGTGCCAGCAGCCCCAGGGGCCTGGGAGGCTACACCTTC. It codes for CASSPRGLGGYTF.

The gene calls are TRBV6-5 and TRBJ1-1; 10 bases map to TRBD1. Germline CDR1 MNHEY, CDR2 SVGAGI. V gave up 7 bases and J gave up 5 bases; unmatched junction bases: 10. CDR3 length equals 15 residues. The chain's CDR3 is CASKGTGARKTEAFF. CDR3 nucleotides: TGTGCCAGCAAAGGGACAGGGGCGCGGAAGACTGAAGCTTTCTTT.

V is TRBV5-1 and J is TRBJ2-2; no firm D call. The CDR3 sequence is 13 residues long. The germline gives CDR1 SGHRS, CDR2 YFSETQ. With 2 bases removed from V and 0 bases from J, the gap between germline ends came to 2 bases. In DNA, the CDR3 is TGCGCCAGCAGCTTCGCGAACACCGGGGAGCTGTTTTTT. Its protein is CASSFANTGELFF.

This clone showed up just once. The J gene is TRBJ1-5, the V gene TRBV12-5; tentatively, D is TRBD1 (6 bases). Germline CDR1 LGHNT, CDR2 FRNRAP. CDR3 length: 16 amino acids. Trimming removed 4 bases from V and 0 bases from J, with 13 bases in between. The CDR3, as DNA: TGTGCTAGTGGTTCTGGGGGGGCCTATAGCAATCAGCCCCAGCATTTT. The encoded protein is CASGSGGAYSNQPQHF.

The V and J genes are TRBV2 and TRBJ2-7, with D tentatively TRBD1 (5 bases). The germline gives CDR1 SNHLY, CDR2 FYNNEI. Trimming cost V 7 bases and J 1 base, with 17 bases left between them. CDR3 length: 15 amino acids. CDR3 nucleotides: TGTGCCAGCATGAACCCGACAGTCGCATCCTACGAGCAGTACTTC. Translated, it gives CASMNPTVASYEQYF.

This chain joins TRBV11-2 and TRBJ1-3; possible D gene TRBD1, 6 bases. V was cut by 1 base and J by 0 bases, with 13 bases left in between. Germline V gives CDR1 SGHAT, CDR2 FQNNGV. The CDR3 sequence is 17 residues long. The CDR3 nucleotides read TGTGCCAGCAGCTTAGTGGCAGGGGTCCTCTCTGGAAACACCATATATTTT. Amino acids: CASSLVAGVLSGNTIYF. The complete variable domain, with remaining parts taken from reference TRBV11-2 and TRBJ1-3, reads EAGVAQSPRYKIIEKRQSVAFWCNPISGHATLYWYQQILGQGPKLLIQFQNNGVVDDSQLPKDRFSAERLKGVDSTLKIQPAKLEDSAVYLCASSLVAGVLSGNTIYFGEGSWLTVV.

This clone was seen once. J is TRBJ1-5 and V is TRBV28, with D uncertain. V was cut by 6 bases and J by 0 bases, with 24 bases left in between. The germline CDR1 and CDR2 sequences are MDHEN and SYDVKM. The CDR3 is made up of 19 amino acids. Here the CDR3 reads CASRHYELGTGYSNQPQHF. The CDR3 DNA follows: TGTGCCAGCAGACACTACGAGTTGGGTACCGGGTATAGCAATCAGCCCCAGCATTTT.

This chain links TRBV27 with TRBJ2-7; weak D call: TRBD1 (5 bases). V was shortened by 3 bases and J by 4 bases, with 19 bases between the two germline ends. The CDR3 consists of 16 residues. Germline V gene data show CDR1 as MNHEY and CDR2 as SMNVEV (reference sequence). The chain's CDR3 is CASSFLHRLVEYEQYF. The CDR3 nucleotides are TGTGCCAGCAGTTTCCTCCACAGGCTGGTGGAATACGAGCAGTACTTC.

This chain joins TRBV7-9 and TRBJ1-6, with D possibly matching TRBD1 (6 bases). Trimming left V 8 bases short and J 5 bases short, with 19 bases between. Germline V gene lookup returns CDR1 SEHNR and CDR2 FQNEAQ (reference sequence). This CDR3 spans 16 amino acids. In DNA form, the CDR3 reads TGTGCCAGCGCCTACAGGGTGACGTTCGATAATTCACCCCTCCACTTT. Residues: CASAYRVTFDNSPLHF.

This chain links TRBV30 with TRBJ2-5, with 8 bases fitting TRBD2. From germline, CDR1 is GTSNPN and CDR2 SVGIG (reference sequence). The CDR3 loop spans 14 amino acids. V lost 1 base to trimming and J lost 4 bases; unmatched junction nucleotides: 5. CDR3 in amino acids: CAWSEGLAGETQYF. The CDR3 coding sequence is TGTGCCTGGAGTGAGGGCCTAGCGGGAGAGACCCAGTACTTC.

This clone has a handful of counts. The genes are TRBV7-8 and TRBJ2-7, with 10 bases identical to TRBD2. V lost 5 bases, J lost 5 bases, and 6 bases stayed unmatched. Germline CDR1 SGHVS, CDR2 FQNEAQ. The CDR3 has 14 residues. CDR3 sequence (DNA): TGTGCCAGCAGCCAGAGGACTAGCGGCCACGAGCAGTACTTC. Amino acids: CASSQRTSGHEQYF.